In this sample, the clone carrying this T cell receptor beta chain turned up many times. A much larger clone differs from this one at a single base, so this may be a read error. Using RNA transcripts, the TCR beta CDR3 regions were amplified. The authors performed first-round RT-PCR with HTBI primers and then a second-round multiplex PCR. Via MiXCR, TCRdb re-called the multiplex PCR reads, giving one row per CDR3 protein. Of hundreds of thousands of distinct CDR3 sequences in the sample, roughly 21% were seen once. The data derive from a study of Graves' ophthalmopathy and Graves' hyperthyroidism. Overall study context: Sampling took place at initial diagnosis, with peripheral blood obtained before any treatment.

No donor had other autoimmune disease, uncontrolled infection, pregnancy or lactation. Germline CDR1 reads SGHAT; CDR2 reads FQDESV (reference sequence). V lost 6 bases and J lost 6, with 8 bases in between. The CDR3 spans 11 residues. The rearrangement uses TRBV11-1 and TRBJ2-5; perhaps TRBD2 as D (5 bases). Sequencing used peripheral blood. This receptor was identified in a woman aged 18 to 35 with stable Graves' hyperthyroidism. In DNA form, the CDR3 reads TGTGCCAGCAGTTACGGGAAGACCCAGTACTTC. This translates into CASSYGKTQYF.